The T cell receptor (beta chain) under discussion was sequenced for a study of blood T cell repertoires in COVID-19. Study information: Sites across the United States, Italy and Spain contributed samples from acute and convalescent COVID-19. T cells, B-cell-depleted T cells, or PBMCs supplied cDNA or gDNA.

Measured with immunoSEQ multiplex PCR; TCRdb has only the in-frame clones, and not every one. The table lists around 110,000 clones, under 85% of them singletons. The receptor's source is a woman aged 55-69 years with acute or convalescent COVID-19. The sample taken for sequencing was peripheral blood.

CDR3 coding DNA: TGTGCCTGGCTAACTAGCGAATTCCGGTATGGCTACACCTTC. This translates into CAWLTSEFRYGYTF. The chain carries TRBV30 and TRBJ1-2; D remains unclear. Trimming took off 5 bases at V and 5 bases at J, with 18 bases between the two ends. Germline-derived CDR1 and CDR2 are GTSNPN and SVGIG (reference sequence). The CDR3 is 14 residues long.